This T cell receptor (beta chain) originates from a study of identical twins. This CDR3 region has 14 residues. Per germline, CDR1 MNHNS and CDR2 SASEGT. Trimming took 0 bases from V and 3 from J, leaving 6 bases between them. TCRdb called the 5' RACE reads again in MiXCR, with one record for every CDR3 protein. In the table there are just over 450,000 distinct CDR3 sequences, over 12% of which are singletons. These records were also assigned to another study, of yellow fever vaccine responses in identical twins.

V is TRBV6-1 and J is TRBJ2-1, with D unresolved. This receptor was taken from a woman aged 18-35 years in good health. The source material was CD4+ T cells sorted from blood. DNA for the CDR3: TGTGCCAGCAGTGAAGCCCGGTTCTACAATGAGCAGTTCTTC. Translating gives CASSEARFYNEQFF.